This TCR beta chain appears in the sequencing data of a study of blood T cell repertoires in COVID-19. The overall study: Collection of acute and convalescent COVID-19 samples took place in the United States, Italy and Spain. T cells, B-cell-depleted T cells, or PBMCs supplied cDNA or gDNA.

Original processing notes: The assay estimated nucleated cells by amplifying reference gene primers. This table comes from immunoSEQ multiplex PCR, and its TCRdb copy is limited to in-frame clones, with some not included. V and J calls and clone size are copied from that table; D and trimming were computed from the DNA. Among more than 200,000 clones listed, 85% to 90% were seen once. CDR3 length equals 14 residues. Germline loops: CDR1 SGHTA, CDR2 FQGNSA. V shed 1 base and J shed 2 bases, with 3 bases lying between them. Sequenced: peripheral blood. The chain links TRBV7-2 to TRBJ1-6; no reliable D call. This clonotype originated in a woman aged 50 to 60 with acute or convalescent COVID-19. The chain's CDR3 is CASSLDTYNSPLHF. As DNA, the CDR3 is TGTGCCAGCAGCTTAGATACCTATAATTCACCCCTCCACTTT.